The 2 T cell receptor beta chains listed next were all sequenced from one sample in a study of identical twins (dated by TCRdb to about 2016). Library preparation used 5' RACE. Sequencing was performed on an Illumina HiSeq 2000. The public reads were quality trimmed at Q25 with fastp and then assembled into clones with MiXCR by TCRdb, keeping productive beta chains. When rows share a CDR3 protein, they turn into one entry using the most common DNA and genes. The sample table lists around 1.7 million distinct CDR3 sequences, about 30% of them with a count of one. The leading ten clones occupy approximately 0.25% of the sample. Sequenced material: cord blood. The receptor set was obtained from a newborn girl in good health.

This clonotype was seen more than once but under ten times. The rearrangement links TRBV15 to TRBJ2-3; no definite D call. V was trimmed by 2 bases and J by 2 bases, leaving 8 bases between them. The CDR3 extends over 14 amino acids. CDR1 is LNHNV and CDR2 is YYDKDF in the germline V gene (reference sequence). The DNA of the CDR3 is TGTGCCACCAGCAGAAACTCACCCACAGATACGCAGTATTTT. It yields the protein CATSRNSPTDTQYF.

In this sample, this clonotype turned up a few times. The chain carries TRBV10-3 and TRBJ2-3; 8 nucleotides align to TRBD1. The germline V gene encodes CDR1 ENHRY and CDR2 SYGVKD. This CDR3 region has 15 residues. Trimming took 1 base from V and 3 from J; bases not matched to a gene: 3. CDR3 region: CAISEYGQGTDTQYF. The CDR3 DNA is TGTGCCATCAGTGAGTATGGACAGGGAACAGATACGCAGTATTTT.